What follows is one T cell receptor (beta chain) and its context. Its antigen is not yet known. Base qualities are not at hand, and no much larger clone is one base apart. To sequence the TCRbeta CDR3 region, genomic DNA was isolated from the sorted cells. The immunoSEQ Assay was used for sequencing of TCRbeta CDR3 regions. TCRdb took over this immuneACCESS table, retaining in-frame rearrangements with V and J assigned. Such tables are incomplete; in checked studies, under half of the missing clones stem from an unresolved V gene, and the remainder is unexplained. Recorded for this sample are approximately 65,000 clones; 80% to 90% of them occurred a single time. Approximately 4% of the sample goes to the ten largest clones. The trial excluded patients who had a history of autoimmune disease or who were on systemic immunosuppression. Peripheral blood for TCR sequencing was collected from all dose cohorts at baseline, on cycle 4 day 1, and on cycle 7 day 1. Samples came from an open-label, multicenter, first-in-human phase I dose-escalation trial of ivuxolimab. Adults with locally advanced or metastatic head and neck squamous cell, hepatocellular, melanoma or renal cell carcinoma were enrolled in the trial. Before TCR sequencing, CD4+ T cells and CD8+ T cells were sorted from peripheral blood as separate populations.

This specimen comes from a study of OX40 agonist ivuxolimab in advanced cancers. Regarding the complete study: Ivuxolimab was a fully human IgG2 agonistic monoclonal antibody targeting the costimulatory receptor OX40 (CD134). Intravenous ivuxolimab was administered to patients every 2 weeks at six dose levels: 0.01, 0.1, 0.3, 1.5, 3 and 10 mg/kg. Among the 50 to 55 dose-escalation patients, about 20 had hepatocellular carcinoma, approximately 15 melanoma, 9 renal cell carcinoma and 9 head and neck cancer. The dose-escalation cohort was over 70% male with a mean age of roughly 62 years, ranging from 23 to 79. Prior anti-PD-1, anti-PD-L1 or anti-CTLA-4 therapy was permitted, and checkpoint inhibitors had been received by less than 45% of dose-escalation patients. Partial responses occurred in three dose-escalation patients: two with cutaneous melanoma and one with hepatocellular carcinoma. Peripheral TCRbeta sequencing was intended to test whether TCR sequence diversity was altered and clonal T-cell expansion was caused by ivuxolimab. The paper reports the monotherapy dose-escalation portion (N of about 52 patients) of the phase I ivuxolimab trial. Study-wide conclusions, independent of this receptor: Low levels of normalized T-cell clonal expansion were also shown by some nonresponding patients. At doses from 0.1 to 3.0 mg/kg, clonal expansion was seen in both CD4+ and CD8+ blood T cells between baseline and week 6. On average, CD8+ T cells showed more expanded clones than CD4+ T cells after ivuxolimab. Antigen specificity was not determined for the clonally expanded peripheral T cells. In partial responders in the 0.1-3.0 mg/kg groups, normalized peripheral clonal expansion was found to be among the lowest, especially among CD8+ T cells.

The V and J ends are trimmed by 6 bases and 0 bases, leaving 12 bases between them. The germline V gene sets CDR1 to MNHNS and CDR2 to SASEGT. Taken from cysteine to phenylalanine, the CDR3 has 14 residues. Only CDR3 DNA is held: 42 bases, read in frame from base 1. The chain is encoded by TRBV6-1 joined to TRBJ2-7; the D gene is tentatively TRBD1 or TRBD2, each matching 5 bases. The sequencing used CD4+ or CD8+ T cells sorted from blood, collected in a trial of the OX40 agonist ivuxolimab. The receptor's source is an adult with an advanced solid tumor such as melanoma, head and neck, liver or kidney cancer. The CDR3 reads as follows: CASRPGPNSYEQYF. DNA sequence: TGTGCCAGCAGGCCGGGACCGAACTCCTACGAGCAGTACTTC.